This TCR beta chain was sequenced during a study of Graves' ophthalmopathy and Graves' hyperthyroidism. In the study overall: There was a collection of peripheral blood at initial diagnosis, before any treatment.

Ophthalmopathic donors had moderate-to-severe activity, CAS ≥3 and NOSPECS ≥4, with disease that had lasted under 3 months. Patients with other autoimmune diseases, uncontrolled infections, pregnancy or lactation were excluded. What supplied the PBMCs was more than 7.5 ml of fresh peripheral blood. From RNA, the CDR3 regions of TCR beta chains were amplified and sequenced. Scientists carried out first-round RT-PCR using HTBI primers and then a second-round multiplex PCR. TCRdb reprocessed the multiplex PCR reads via MiXCR and lists one record per CDR3 protein. The sample consists of 650,000 to 900,000 distinct CDR3 sequences, about 44% of them appearing once. Trimming cost V 0 bases and J 6 bases; bases outside gene matches: 4. The CDR3 extends over 14 amino acids. Germline-derived CDR1 and CDR2 are SGDLS and YYNGEE.

The chain joins TRBV9 to TRBJ2-7, with TRBD2 identical over 9 bases. What was sequenced was peripheral blood. This receptor was obtained from an adult man with Graves' ophthalmopathy. This chain's CDR3 is CASSVGGRAIEQYF. The CDR3 DNA sequence: TGTGCCAGCAGCGTAGGCGGGAGGGCCATCGAGCAGTACTTC.